The rows below give T cell receptor beta chains drawn from one sample of a study of CD4 T cells in relation to SARS-CoV-2 and coronaviruses. Repertoires were generated with immunoSEQ multiplex PCR, while TCRdb's copy carries only in-frame clones and drops some. In the table there are tens of thousands of clones, around 82% of which are singletons. No antigens are known for them. Sequencing input: naive CD4+ T cells from PBMCs, cultured in vitro. These TCRs come from an adult with COVID-19. The CDR3 runs from the conserved cysteine through the conserved F or W. Each record gives: V gene, D gene, CDR3 protein. The D gene is left open where the match is weak.

V gene: TRBV7-9; D gene: TRBD2; CDR3 protein: CASSVKRESYEQYF
V gene: TRBV6-5; D gene: -; CDR3 protein: CASRDGSGEQYF
V gene: TRBV3-1/TRBV3-2; D gene: -; CDR3 protein: CASSQVVGSSYEQYF
V gene: TRBV5-4; D gene: -; CDR3 protein: CASSLRGRDSGNTIYF
V gene: TRBV5-5; D gene: -; CDR3 protein: CASSFLSGSYNEQFF
V gene: TRBV7-3; D gene: -; CDR3 protein: CASSSGQNTGELFF
V gene: TRBV6-4; D gene: -; CDR3 protein: CASSDSDRKSSGANVLTF
V gene: TRBV12-3/TRBV12-4; D gene: -; CDR3 protein: CASKLEAGYGYTF
V gene: TRBV7-9; D gene: -; CDR3 protein: CASSAAGLGNSPLHF
V gene: TRBV10-2; D gene: -; CDR3 protein: CASSEFSGSSYNEQFF
V gene: TRBV11-2; D gene: -; CDR3 protein: CASSFIAGAEEQFF
V gene: TRBV19; D gene: TRBD2; CDR3 protein: CASRTSGGTDTQYF
V gene: TRBV18; D gene: -; CDR3 protein: CASSPGVIGELFF
V gene: TRBV30; D gene: TRBD1; CDR3 protein: CAWDKTGVKTQYF
V gene: TRBV28; D gene: -; CDR3 protein: CASSFVGGPNTGELFF
V gene: TRBV11-3; D gene: TRBD1; CDR3 protein: CASSPGQGTGELFF
V gene: TRBV5-4; D gene: TRBD2; CDR3 protein: CASSTRTSGSSDTQYF
V gene: TRBV3-1/TRBV3-2; D gene: -; CDR3 protein: CASSQVSAEETQYF
V gene: TRBV2; D gene: TRBD2; CDR3 protein: CASSFIAGGPDTQYF
V gene: TRBV7-9; D gene: -; CDR3 protein: CASSLVSANRAPNEQFF
V gene: TRBV4-1; D gene: -; CDR3 protein: CASSQPGRGSADTQYF
V gene: TRBV6-5; D gene: TRBD2; CDR3 protein: CASSSYSQAGAETQYF
V gene: TRBV2; D gene: TRBD1; CDR3 protein: CASRTPGTGGGNTIYF
V gene: TRBV28; D gene: TRBD1; CDR3 protein: CASSLSGTGNSNSYEQYF
V gene: TRBV15; D gene: TRBD1; CDR3 protein: CATRPGQGSYEQYF
V gene: TRBV5-1; D gene: -; CDR3 protein: CASRREGGNPPLHF
V gene: TRBV5-1; D gene: -; CDR3 protein: CASSFYGGNYGYTF
V gene: TRBV19; D gene: TRBD2; CDR3 protein: CASRTSGTADTQYF
V gene: TRBV10-3; D gene: -; CDR3 protein: CAIRDTSTGTDTQYF
V gene: TRBV28; D gene: TRBD2; CDR3 protein: CASSLTSTYEQYF
V gene: TRBV28; D gene: TRBD2; CDR3 protein: CASSLVAKREGDFF
V gene: TRBV7-2; D gene: TRBD2; CDR3 protein: CASSLDVSGRLDTQYF
V gene: TRBV7-9; D gene: TRBD1; CDR3 protein: CASSSPGQGLSEQYF
V gene: TRBV5-4; D gene: TRBD2; CDR3 protein: CASSYGTSGSSYNEQFF
V gene: TRBV29-1; D gene: -; CDR3 protein: CSVGLAQETNQPQHF
V gene: TRBV6-2/TRBV6-3; D gene: TRBD1; CDR3 protein: CASSLDRVKSYEQYF
V gene: TRBV20-1; D gene: -; CDR3 protein: CSASFYNEQFF
V gene: TRBV24-1; D gene: TRBD2; CDR3 protein: CATSDFTGGSMTDTQYF
V gene: TRBV18; D gene: -; CDR3 protein: CASSPGTLAMFYEQYF
V gene: TRBV5-1; D gene: TRBD2; CDR3 protein: CASSLVAQRGGGAYEQYF
V gene: TRBV7-2; D gene: TRBD2; CDR3 protein: CASSLVGLAGDIGETQYF
V gene: TRBV7-3; D gene: -; CDR3 protein: CASSPHPSVGDEQFF
V gene: TRBV28; D gene: TRBD1; CDR3 protein: CVWSLKAPTGKSSYEQYF
V gene: TRBV11-2; D gene: TRBD1; CDR3 protein: CASSFTGQDQPQHF
V gene: TRBV7-6; D gene: TRBD1; CDR3 protein: CASSLGQGPNTGELFF
V gene: TRBV2; D gene: -; CDR3 protein: CASSSYDTLNTEAFF
V gene: TRBV9; D gene: -; CDR3 protein: CASSVAWDNEQFF
V gene: TRBV5-5; D gene: -; CDR3 protein: CASSLGLPPQTVFFGYTF
V gene: TRBV9; D gene: -; CDR3 protein: CASSVGRGAGEKLFF
V gene: TRBV6-6; D gene: TRBD2; CDR3 protein: CASSRGSLAGGLYNEQFF
V gene: TRBV30; D gene: -; CDR3 protein: CAWSVGNTIYF
V gene: TRBV28; D gene: TRBD1; CDR3 protein: CASSPGTGGSPLHF